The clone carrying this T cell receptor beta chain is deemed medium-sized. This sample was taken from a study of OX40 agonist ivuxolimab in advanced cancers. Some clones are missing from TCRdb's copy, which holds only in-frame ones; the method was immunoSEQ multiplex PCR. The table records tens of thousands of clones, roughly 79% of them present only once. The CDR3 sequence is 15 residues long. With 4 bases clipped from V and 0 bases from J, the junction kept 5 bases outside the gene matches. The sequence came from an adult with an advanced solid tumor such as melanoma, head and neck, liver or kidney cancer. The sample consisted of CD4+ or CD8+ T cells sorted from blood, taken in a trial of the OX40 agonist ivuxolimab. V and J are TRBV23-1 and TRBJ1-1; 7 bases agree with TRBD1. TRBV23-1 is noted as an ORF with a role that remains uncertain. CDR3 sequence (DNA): TGCGCCAGCAGTCTATCACAGGGGATGAACACTGAAGCTTTCTTT. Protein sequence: CASSLSQGMNTEAFF.